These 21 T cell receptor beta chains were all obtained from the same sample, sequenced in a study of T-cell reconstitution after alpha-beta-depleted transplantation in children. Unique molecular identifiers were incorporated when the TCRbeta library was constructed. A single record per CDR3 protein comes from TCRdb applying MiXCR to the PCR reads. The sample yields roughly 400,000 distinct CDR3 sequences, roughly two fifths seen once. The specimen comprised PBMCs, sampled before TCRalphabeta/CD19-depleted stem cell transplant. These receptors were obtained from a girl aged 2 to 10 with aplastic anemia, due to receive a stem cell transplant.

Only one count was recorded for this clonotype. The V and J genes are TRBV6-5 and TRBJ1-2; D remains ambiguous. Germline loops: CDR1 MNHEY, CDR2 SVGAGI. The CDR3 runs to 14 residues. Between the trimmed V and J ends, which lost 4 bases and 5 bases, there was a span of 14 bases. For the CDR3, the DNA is TGTGCCAGCAGTTCCCCCGCAAGTCATTATGGCTACACCTTC. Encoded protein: CASSSPASHYGYTF.

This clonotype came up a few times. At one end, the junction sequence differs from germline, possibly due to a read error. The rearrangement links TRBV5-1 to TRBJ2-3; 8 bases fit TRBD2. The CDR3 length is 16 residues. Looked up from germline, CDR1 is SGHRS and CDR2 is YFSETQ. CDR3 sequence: CVSSLVPGGPPAAQYF. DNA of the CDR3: TGCGTCAGCAGCTTGGTTCCGGGAGGGCCCCCGGCTGCGCAGTATTTT.

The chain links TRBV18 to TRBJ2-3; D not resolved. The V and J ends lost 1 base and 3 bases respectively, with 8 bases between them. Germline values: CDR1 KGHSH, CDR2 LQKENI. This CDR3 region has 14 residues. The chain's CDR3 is CASSPLGRTDTQYF. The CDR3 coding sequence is TGTGCCAGCTCACCACTTGGTAGGACAGATACGCAGTATTTT. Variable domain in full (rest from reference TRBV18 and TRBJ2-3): NAGVMQNPRHLVRRRGQEARLRCSPMKGHSHVYWYRQLPEEGLKFMVYLQKENIIDESGMPKERFSAEFPKEGPSILRIQQVVRGDSAAYFCASSPLGRTDTQYFGPGTRLTVL.

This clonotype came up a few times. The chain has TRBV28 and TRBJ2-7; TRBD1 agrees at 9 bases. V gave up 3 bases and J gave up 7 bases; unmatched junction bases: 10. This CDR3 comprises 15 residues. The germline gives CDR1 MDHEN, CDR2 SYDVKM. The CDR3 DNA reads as TGTGCCAGCAGTTTCGTAAAACAGGGGGCCGGGGAGCAGTACTTC. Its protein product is CASSFVKQGAGEQYF.

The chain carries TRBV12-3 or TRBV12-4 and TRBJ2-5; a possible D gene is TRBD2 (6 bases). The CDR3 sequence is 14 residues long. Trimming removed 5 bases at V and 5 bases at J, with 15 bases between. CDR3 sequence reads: CASSNNARGETQYF. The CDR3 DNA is TGTGCCAGCAGTAACAATGCCCGGGGGGAGACCCAGTACTTC.

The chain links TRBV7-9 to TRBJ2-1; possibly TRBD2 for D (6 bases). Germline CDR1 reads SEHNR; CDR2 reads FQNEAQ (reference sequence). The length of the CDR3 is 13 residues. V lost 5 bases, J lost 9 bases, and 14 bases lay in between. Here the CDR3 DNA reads TGTGCCAGCAGCGACACTAGCTCGAGTGAGCAGTTCTTC. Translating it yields CASSDTSSSEQFF.

The CDR3 loop reads CASRRDGTNTEAFF. CDR3 coding DNA: TGTGCCAGCAGGAGGGACGGAACGAACACTGAAGCTTTCTTT. V usage is TRBV12-3 or TRBV12-4 and J usage is TRBJ1-1; tentative D call: TRBD1 (5 bases). The V gene lost 6 bases and the J gene lost 1 base, with 12 bases spanning the gap. This CDR3 contains 14 residues.

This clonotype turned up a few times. This CDR3 is CASTPGGDRNSYEQYF. The CDR3 region has the DNA TGTGCCAGCACTCCAGGGGGGGACAGGAACTCCTACGAGCAGTACTTC. V is TRBV6-1 and J is TRBJ2-7, with a weak D call TRBD1 (8 bases). CDR3 size: 16 residues. Trimming left V 7 bases short and J 0 bases short, with 19 bases between. The germline V gene has CDR1 MNHNS and CDR2 SASEGT.

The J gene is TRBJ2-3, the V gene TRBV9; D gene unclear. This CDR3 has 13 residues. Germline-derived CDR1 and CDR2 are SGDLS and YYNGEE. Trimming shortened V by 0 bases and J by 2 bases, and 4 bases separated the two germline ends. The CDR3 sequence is CASSVVFTDTQYF. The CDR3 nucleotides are TGTGCCAGCAGCGTAGTTTTCACAGATACGCAGTATTTT.

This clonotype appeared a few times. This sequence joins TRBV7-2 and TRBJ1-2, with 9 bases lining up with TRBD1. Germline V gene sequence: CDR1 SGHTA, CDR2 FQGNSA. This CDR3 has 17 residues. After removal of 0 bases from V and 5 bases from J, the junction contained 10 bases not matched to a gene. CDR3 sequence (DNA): TGTGCCAGCAGCTTAGCGAGGGAGGGACAGGGAAGGTATGGCTACACCTTC. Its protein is CASSLAREGQGRYGYTF.

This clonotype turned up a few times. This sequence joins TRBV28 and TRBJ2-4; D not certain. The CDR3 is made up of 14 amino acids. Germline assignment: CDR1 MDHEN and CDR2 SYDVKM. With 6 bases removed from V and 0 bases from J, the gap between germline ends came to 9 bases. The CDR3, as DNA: TGTGCCAGCAGCGCGTACTTAGCCAAAAACATTCAGTACTTC. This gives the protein CASSAYLAKNIQYF.

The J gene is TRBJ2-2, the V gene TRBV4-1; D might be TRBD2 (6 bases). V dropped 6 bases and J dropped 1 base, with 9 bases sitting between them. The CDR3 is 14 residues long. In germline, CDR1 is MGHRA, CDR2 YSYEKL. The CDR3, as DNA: TGCGCCAGCAGGGGGGACTTGAACACCGGGGAGCTGTTTTTT. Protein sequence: CASRGDLNTGELFF.

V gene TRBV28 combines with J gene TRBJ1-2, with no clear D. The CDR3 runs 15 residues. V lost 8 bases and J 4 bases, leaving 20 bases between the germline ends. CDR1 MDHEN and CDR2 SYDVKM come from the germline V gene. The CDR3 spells CASSPARGITYGYTF. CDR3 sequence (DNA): TGTGCCAGCTCCCCCGCCCGCGGGATAACCTATGGCTACACCTTC.

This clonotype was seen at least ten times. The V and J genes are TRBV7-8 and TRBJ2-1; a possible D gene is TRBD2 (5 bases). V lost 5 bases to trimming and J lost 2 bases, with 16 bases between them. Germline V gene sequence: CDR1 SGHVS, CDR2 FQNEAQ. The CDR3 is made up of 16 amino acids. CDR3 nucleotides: TGTGCCAGCAGCCATGTCGGGGTTAGTACCTACAATGAGCAGTTCTTC. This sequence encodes CASSHVGVSTYNEQFF.

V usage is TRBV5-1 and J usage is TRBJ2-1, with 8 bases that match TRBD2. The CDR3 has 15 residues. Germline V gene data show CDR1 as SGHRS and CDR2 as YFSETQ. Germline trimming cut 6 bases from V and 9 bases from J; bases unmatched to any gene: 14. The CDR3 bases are TGCGCCAGCACCCTTGTGACGGGAGGGCCCAGTGAGCAGTTCTTC. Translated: CASTLVTGGPSEQFF.

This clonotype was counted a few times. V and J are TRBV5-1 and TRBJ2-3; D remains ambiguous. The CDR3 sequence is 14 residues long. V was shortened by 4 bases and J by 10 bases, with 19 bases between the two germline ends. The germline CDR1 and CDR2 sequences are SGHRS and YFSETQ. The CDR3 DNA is TGCGCCAGCAGCCGTGAGGAAATAGGGTCCGCGCAGTATTTT. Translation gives CASSREEIGSAQYF. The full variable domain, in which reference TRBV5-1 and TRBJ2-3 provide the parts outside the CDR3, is KAGVTQTPRYLIKTRGQQVTLSCSPISGHRSVSWYQQTPGQGLQFLFEYFSETQRNKGNFPGRFSGRQFSNSRSEMNVSTLELGDSALYLCASSREEIGSAQYFGPGTRLTVL.

For the CDR3, the DNA is TGTGCCAGCAGCCCCGGACAGGGAGCCTTTTCCGAGCAGTACTTC. It encodes CASSPGQGAFSEQYF. This sequence joins TRBV7-6 and TRBJ2-7; 8 bases map to TRBD1. Germline values: CDR1 SGHVS, CDR2 FNYEAQ. This CDR3 contains 15 residues. The junction had 12 bases not matched to a gene; V was cut back by 5 bases and J by 6 bases.

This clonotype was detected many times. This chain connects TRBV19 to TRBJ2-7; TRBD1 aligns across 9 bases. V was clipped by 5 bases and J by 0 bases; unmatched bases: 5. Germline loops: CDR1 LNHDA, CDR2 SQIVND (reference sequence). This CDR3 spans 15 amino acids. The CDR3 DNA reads TGTGCCAGTAGTCCACAGGGGGCTCTCTCCTACGAGCAGTACTTC. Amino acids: CASSPQGALSYEQYF.

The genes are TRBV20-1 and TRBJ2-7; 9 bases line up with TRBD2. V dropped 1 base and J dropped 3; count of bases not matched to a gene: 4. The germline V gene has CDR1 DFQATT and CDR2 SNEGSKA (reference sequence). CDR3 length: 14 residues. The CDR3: CSARVAGAGYEQYF. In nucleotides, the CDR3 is TGCAGTGCTAGAGTAGCGGGAGCGGGCTACGAGCAGTACTTC.

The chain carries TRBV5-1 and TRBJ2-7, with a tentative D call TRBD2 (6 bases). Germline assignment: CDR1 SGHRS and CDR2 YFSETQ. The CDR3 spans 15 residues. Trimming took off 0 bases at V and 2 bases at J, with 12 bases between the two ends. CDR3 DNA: TGCGCCAGCAGCTTGGTATTAGCGGAAACCTACGAGCAGTACTTC. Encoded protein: CASSLVLAETYEQYF. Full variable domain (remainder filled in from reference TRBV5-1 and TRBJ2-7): KAGVTQTPRYLIKTRGQQVTLSCSPISGHRSVSWYQQTPGQGLQFLFEYFSETQRNKGNFPGRFSGRQFSNSRSEMNVSTLELGDSALYLCASSLVLAETYEQYFGPGTRLTVT.

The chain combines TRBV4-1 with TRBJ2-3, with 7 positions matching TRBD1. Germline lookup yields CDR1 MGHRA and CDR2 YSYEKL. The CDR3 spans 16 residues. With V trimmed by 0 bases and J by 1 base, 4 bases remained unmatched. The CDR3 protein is CASSQERTGGTDTQYF. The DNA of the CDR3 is TGCGCCAGCAGCCAAGAGCGTACAGGGGGCACAGATACGCAGTATTTT.